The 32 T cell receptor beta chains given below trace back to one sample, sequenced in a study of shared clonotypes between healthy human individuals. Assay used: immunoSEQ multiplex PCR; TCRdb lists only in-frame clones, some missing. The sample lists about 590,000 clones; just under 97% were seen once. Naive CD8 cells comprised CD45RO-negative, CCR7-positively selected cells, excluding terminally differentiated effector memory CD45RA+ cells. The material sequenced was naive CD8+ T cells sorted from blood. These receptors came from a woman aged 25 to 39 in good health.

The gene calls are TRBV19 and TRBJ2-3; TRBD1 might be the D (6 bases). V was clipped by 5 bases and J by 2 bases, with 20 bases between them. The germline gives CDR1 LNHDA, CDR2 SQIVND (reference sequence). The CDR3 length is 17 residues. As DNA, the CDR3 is TGTGCCAGTAGTGACCCCGGGACACACCTCAACACAGATACGCAGTATTTT. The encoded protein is CASSDPGTHLNTDTQYF.

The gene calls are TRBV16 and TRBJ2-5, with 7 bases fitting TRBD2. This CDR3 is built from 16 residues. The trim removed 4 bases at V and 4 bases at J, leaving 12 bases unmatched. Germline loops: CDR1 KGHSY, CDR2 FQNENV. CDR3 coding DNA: TGTGCCAGCAGCCCTTGGGAGGGTAAAGATGGAGAGACCCAGTACTTC. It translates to CASSPWEGKDGETQYF. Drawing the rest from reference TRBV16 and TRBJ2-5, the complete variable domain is GEEVAQTPKHLVRGEGQKAKLYCAPIKGHSYVFWYQQVLKNEFKFLISFQNENVFDETGMPKERFSAKCLPNSPCSLEIQATKLEDSAVYFCASSPWEGKDGETQYFGPGTRLLVL.

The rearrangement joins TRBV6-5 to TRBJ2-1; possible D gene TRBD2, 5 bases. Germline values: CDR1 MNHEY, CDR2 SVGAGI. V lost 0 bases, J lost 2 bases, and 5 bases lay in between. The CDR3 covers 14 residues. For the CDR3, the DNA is TGTGCCAGCAGTTACTCCGGGGCCTACAATGAGCAGTTCTTC. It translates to CASSYSGAYNEQFF.

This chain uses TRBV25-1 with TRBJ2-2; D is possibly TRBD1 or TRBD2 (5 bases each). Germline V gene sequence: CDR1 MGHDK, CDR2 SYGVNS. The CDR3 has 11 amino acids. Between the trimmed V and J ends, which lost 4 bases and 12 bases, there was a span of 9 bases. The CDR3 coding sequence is TGTGCCAGCAGTGCCTTGGGACAGCTGTTTTTT. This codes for CASSALGQLFF. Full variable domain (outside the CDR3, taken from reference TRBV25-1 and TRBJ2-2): EADIYQTPRYLVIGTGKKITLECSQTMGHDKMYWYQQDPGMELHLIHYSYGVNSTEKGDLSSESTVSRIRTEHFPLTLESARPSHTSQYLCASSALGQLFFGEGSRLTVL.

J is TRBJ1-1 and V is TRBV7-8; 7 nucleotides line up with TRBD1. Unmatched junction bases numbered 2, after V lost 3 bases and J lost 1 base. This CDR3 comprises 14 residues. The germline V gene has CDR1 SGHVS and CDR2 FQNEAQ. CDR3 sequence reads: CASSLAGGNTEAFF. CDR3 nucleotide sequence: TGTGCCAGCAGCTTGGCAGGGGGGAACACTGAAGCTTTCTTT.

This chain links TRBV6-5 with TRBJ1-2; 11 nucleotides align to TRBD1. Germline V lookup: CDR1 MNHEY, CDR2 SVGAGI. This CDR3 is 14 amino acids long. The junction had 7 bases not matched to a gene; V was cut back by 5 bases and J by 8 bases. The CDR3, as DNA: TGTGCCAGCAGTCAGGGACAGGGGGTTTGGGGCTACACCTTC. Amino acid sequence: CASSQGQGVWGYTF.

The DNA for the CDR3 is TGTGCCAGCAGCTTAGAAGGGATTTTGGGCTACGAGCAGTACTTC. Translating gives CASSLEGILGYEQYF. V gene TRBV11-2 combines with J gene TRBJ2-7, with D unresolved. V lost 0 bases, J lost 3 bases, and 12 bases lay in between. This CDR3 is 15 amino acids long. Germline V gene data show CDR1 as SGHAT and CDR2 as FQNNGV.

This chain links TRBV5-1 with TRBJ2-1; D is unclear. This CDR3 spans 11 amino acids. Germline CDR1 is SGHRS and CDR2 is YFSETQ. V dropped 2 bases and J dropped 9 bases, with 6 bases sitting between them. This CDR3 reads CASSLSLEQFF. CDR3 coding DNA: TGCGCCAGCAGCTTATCTCTTGAGCAGTTCTTC.

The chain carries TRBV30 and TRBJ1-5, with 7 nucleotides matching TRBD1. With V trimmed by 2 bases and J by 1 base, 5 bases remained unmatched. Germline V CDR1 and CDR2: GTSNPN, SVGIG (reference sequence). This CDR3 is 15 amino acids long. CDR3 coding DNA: TGTGCCTGGAGTTTACAGGGGTACAGCAATCAGCCCCAGCATTTT. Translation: CAWSLQGYSNQPQHF.

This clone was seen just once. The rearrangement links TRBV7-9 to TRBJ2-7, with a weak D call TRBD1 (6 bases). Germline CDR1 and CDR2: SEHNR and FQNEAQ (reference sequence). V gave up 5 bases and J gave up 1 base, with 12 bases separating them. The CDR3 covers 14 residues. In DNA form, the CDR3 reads TGTGCCAGCAGCCGGGACATCGGATCCTACGAGCAGTACTTC. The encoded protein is CASSRDIGSYEQYF.

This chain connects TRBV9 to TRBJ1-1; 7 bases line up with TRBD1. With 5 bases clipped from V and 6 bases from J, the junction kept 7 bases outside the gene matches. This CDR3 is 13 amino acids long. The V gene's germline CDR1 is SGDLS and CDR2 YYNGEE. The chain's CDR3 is CASSPQGEAEAFF. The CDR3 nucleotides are TGTGCCAGCAGTCCCCAGGGGGAGGCTGAAGCTTTCTTT.

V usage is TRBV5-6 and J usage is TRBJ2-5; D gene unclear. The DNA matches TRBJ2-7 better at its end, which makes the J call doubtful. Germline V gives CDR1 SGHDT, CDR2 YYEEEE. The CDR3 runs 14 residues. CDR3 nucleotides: TGTGCCAGCAGCCCCGTTACGGCACTCTACGAGCAGTACTTC. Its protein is CASSPVTALYEQYF.

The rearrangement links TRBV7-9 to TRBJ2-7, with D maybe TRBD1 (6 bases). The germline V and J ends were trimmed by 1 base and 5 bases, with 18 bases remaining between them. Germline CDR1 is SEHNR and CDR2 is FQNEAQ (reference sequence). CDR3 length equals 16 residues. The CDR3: CASSLGVYRARDEQYF. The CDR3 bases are TGTGCCAGCAGCTTAGGGGTCTACAGGGCCAGGGACGAGCAGTACTTC.

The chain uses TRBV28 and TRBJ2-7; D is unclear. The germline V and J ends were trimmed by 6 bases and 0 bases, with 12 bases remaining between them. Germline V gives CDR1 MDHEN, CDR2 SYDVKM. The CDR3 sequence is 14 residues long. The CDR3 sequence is CASRPLDNSYEQYF. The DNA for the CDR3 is TGTGCCAGCAGACCCCTAGATAACTCCTACGAGCAGTACTTC.

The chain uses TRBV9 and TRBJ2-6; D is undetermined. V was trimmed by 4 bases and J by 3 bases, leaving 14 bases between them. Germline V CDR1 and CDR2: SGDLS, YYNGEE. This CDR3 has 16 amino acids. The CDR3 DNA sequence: TGTGCCAGCAGCCCCAGTGGAGTCCTTGGGGCCAACGTCCTGACTTTC. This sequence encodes CASSPSGVLGANVLTF.

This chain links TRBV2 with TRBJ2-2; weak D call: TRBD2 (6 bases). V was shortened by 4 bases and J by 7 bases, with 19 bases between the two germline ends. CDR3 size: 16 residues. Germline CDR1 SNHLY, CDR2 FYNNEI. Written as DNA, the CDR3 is TGTGCCAGCAGTGGGGATGGCGGGAAGGTTGTCGGGGAGCTGTTTTTT. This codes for CASSGDGGKVVGELFF.

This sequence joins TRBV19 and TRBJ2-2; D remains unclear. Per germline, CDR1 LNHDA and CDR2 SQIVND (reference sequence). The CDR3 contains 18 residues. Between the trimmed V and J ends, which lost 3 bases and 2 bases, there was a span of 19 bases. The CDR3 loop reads CASSIALGPWGNTGELFF. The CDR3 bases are TGTGCCAGTAGTATCGCATTAGGGCCCTGGGGAAACACCGGGGAGCTGTTTTTT.

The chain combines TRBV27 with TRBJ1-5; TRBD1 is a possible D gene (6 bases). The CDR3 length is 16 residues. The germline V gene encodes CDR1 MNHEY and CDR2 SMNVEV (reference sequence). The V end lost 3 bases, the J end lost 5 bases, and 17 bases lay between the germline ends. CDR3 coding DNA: TGTGCCAGCAGTTTCGTTTGGCAGGGGACCGATCAGCCCCAGCATTTT. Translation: CASSFVWQGTDQPQHF.

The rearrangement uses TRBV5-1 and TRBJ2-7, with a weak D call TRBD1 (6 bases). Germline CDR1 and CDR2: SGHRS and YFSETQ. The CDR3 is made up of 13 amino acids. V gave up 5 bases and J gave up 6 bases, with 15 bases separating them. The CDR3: CASRKDSFLEQYF. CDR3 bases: TGCGCCAGCAGGAAGGACAGTTTTCTCGAGCAGTACTTC.

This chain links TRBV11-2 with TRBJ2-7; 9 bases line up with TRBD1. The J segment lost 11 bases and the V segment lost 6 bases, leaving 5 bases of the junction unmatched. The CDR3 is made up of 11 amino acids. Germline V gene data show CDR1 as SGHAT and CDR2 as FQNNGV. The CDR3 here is CASSSRTGEYF. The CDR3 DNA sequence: TGTGCCAGCAGTTCCCGGACAGGGGAGTACTTC.

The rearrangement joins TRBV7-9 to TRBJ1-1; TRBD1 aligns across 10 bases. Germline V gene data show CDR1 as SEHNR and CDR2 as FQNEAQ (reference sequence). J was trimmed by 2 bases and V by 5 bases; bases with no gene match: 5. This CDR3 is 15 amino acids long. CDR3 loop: CASSLGQGFNTEAFF. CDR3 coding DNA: TGTGCCAGCAGCCTGGGACAGGGGTTTAACACTGAAGCTTTCTTT.

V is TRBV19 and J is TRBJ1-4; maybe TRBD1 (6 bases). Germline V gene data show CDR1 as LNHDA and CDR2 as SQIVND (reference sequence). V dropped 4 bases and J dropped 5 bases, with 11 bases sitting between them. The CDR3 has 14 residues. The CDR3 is CASSTVGGNEKLFF. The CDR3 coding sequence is TGTGCCAGTAGTACTGTAGGGGGAAATGAAAAACTGTTTTTT.

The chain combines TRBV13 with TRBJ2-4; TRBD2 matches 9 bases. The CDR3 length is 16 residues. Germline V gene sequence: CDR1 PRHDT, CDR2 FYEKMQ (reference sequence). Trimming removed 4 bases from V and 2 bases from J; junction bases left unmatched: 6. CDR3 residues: CASSSLAGNTKNIQYF. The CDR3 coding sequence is TGTGCCAGCAGCTCGCTAGCGGGAAACACCAAAAACATTCAGTACTTC.

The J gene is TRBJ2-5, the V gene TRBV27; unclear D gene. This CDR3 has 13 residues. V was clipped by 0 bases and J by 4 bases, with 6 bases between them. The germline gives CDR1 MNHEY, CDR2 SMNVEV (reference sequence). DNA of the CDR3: TGTGCCAGCAGTTTATCCCATACAGAGACCCAGTACTTC. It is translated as CASSLSHTETQYF.

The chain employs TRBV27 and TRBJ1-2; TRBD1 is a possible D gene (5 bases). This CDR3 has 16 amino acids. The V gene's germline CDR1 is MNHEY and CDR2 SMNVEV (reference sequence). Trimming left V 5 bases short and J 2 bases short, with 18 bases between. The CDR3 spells CASSPPWGSPNYGYTF. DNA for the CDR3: TGTGCCAGCAGTCCCCCTTGGGGGAGCCCCAACTATGGCTACACCTTC.

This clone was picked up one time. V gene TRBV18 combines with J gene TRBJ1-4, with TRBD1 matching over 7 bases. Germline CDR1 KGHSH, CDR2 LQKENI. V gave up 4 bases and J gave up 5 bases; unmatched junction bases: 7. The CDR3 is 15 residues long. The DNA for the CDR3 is TGTGCCAGCTCACGTCCGACAGGGACGAATGAAAAACTGTTTTTT. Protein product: CASSRPTGTNEKLFF.

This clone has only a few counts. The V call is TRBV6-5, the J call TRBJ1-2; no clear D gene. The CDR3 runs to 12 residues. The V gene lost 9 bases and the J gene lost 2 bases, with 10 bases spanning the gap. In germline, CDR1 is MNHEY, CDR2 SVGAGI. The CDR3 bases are TGTGCCAGGACTACAGAGAACTATGGCTACACCTTC. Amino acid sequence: CARTTENYGYTF.

CDR3 nucleotide sequence: TGTGCCAGCAGCTGGGGGATTAACAATGAGCAGTTCTTC. Translated, it gives CASSWGINNEQFF. This sequence joins TRBV5-8 and TRBJ2-1; TRBD1 or TRBD2 may be the D gene (5 bases each). Germline V gene sequence: CDR1 SGHTS, CDR2 YDEGEE. V was clipped by 3 bases and J by 5 bases, with 9 bases between them. The CDR3 length is 13 residues.

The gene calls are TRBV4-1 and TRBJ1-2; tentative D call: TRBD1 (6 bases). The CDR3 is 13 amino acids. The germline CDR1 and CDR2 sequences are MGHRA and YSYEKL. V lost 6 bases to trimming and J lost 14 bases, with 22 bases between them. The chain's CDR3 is CASRETGGRGVTF. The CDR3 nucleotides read TGCGCCAGCAGAGAAACGGGGGGCAGAGGTGTTACCTTC.

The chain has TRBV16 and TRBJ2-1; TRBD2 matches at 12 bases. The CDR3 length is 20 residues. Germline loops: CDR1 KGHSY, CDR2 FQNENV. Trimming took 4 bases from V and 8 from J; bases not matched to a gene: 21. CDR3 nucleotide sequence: TGTGCCAGCAGCCCTACTGGGGCAGGGTATCCTAGCGGGAGGGGAGATGAGCAGTTCTTC. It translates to CASSPTGAGYPSGRGDEQFF.

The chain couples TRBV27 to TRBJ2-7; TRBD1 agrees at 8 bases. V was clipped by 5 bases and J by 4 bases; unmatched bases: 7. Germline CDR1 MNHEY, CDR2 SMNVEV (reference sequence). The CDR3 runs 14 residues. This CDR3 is CASSPLRQGYEQYF. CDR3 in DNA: TGTGCCAGCAGTCCGCTGAGACAGGGGTACGAGCAGTACTTC.

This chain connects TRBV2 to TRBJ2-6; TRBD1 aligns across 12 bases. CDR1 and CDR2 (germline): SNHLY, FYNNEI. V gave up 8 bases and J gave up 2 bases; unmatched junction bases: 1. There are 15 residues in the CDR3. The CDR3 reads CASRDRGPGANVLTF. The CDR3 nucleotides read TGTGCCAGCCGGGACAGGGGGCCTGGGGCCAACGTCCTGACTTTC.